These 22 T cell receptor beta chains were sequenced from one sample in a study of blood T cell repertoires in COVID-19. Assay: immunoSEQ multiplex PCR; the TCRdb copy retains only in-frame clones and omits some. Here the sample spans approximately 170,000 clones, 70% to 90% being singletons. The sequenced material came from peripheral blood. These receptors were collected from a woman aged 70 to 79 with acute or convalescent COVID-19.

The CDR3 region is CASSKVPGRNEQYF. DNA of the CDR3: TGTGCCAGCAGTAAAGTTCCGGGTAGGAACGAGCAGTACTTC. The chain carries TRBV6-6 and TRBJ2-7, with D uncertain. V dropped 5 bases and J dropped 5 bases, with 16 bases sitting between them. Germline V gene sequence: CDR1 MNHNY, CDR2 SVGAGI (reference sequence). The CDR3 has 14 residues.

DNA for the CDR3: TGTGCCAGCAGTCATAGCGGGAGGTCCCACGAGCAGTACTTC. Translated, it gives CASSHSGRSHEQYF. The V call is TRBV25-1, the J call TRBJ2-7, with 10 bases matching TRBD2. This CDR3 is built from 14 residues. The ends lost 5 bases at V and 5 bases at J; junction bases unmatched: 6. Germline CDR1 MGHDK, CDR2 SYGVNS.

This chain connects TRBV6-5 to TRBJ2-7; 8 bases are shared with TRBD1. CDR1 is MNHEY and CDR2 is SVGAGI in the germline V gene. The CDR3 runs to 16 residues. V lost 0 bases, J lost 3 bases, and 7 bases stayed unmatched. DNA for the CDR3: TGTGCCAGCAGTTACTCGATCCGGACAGGGTTCTACGAGCAGTACTTC. Its protein product is CASSYSIRTGFYEQYF.

J is TRBJ2-2 and V is TRBV9, with 11 bases matching TRBD1. Germline V gene data show CDR1 as SGDLS and CDR2 as YYNGEE. Trimming removed 0 bases from V and 0 bases from J; junction bases left unmatched: 4. This CDR3 spans 18 amino acids. The CDR3 DNA reads TGTGCCAGCAGCGTAGTAGGACAGGGGGCCGCGAACACCGGGGAGCTGTTTTTT. Encoded protein: CASSVVGQGAANTGELFF.

This clone was counted between two and nine times. The chain is built from TRBV7-9 and TRBJ2-7, with TRBD1 matching 8 bases. This CDR3 is 14 amino acids long. V trimming: 5 bases; J trimming: 3 bases; junction bases outside the gene matches: 6. The germline gives CDR1 SEHNR, CDR2 FQNEAQ (reference sequence). The CDR3, as DNA: TGTGCCAGCAGCCCAGTGGGACAGGACTACGAGCAGTACTTC. Protein sequence: CASSPVGQDYEQYF. Looking up the rest from reference TRBV7-9 and TRBJ2-7 gives the full variable domain: DTGVSQNPRHKITKRGQNVTFRCDPISEHNRLYWYRQTLGQGPEFLTYFQNEAQLEKSRLLSDRFSAERPKGSFSTLEIQRTEQGDSAMYLCASSPVGQDYEQYFGPGTRLTVT.

This clone was observed a handful of times. This chain uses TRBV14 with TRBJ2-1; TRBD2 might be the D (6 bases). The V end lost 4 bases, the J end lost 5 bases, and 15 bases lay between the germline ends. This CDR3 spans 15 amino acids. Germline V gene lookup returns CDR1 SGHDN and CDR2 FVKESK. The CDR3 reads CASSPGRQPNNEQFF. The DNA for the CDR3 is TGTGCCAGCAGCCCGGGGAGGCAGCCGAACAATGAGCAGTTCTTC. Full variable domain (remainder filled in from reference TRBV14 and TRBJ2-1): EAGVTQFPSHSVIEKGQTVTLRCDPISGHDNLYWYRRVMGKEIKFLLHFVKESKQDESGMPNNRFLAERTGGTYSTLKVQPAELEDSGVYFCASSPGRQPNNEQFFGPGTRLTVL.

This chain connects TRBV5-1 to TRBJ2-7; a possible D gene is TRBD1 (6 bases). V lost 2 bases and J lost 5, with 11 bases in between. Germline V gene data show CDR1 as SGHRS and CDR2 as YFSETQ. This CDR3 is built from 13 residues. The CDR3 region has the DNA TGCGCCAGCAGCTTTACAGGGATCAACGAGCAGTACTTC. Its protein is CASSFTGINEQYF.

The chain employs TRBV5-4 and TRBJ2-3; TRBD1 matches 8 bases. With V trimmed by 5 bases and J by 11 bases, 13 bases remained unmatched. CDR1 and CDR2 (germline): SGHNT, YYREEE (reference sequence). This CDR3 contains 14 residues. CDR3 sequence (DNA): TGTGCCAGCAGTTCAGGGGGCGAGGACATCATGCAGTATTTT. This translates into CASSSGGEDIMQYF.

The chain joins TRBV7-3 to TRBJ2-2; 7 bases fit TRBD1. Germline loops: CDR1 SGHTA, CDR2 FQGTGA. The J segment lost 0 bases and the V segment lost 5 bases, leaving 6 bases of the junction unmatched. This CDR3 comprises 16 residues. The CDR3 is CASSLRGTANTGELFF. CDR3 in DNA: TGTGCCAGCAGCCTAAGGGGGACAGCGAACACCGGGGAGCTGTTTTTT.

This clone has just a few counts. This sample also contains other DNA sequences that code for the same CDR3. The chain employs TRBV5-1 and TRBJ1-4, with 9 bases matching TRBD1. The trim removed 0 bases at V and 5 bases at J, leaving 2 bases unmatched. Germline CDR1 is SGHRS and CDR2 is YFSETQ. This CDR3 has 15 amino acids. The CDR3 DNA reads as TGCGCCAGCAGCTTGGGAACAGGGGGCAATGAAAAACTGTTTTTT. Translated, it gives CASSLGTGGNEKLFF.

This clone occurred once. The chain joins TRBV4-1 to TRBJ2-5; 8 bases align to TRBD1. Germline values: CDR1 MGHRA, CDR2 YSYEKL. CDR3 length equals 18 residues. Trimming took 0 bases from V and 4 from J; bases not matched to a gene: 13. The CDR3 region is CASSQDRNLDRGRETQYF. The CDR3 bases are TGCGCCAGCAGCCAAGATCGTAATCTAGACAGGGGAAGAGAGACCCAGTACTTC.

This chain connects TRBV19 to TRBJ1-1, with TRBD1 as a possible D gene (6 bases). Germline V gene sequence: CDR1 LNHDA, CDR2 SQIVND (reference sequence). V was trimmed by 6 bases and J by 1 base, leaving 12 bases between them. The CDR3 has 14 amino acids. The CDR3 DNA sequence: TGTGCCAGTAGCCACAGGGTTTCGAACACTGAAGCTTTCTTT. Protein product: CASSHRVSNTEAFF.

This sequence joins TRBV4-2 and TRBJ1-2; D is possibly TRBD1 (5 bases). Germline CDR1 reads LGHNA; CDR2 reads YNFKEQ. The V end was cut by 1 base, the J end by 1 base, with 7 bases between. The CDR3 runs to 14 residues. CDR3 region: CASSQVTGNYGYTF. The DNA for the CDR3 is TGTGCCAGCAGCCAAGTTACAGGTAACTATGGCTACACCTTC.

Worth noting for this clone: The sample contains more than one DNA sequence encoding this CDR3. The V call is TRBV12-3 or TRBV12-4, the J call TRBJ1-2, with 7 positions matching TRBD1. Losses at the gene ends were 5 bases for V and 2 bases for J; bases not matched to a gene: 2. The CDR3 extends over 13 amino acids. The CDR3: CASSRDRNYGYTF. CDR3 nucleotides: TGTGCCAGCAGTAGGGACAGAAACTATGGCTACACCTTC.

The gene calls are TRBV4-3 and TRBJ2-3, with 10 bases identical to TRBD2. From germline, CDR1 is LGHNA and CDR2 YSLEER. V was clipped by 1 base and J by 0 bases; unmatched bases: 4. The CDR3 loop spans 17 amino acids. CDR3 region: CASSQVPSGGSTDTQYF. In DNA form, the CDR3 reads TGCGCCAGCAGCCAAGTCCCTAGCGGGGGTAGCACAGATACGCAGTATTTT.

About this clone: Other DNA sequences of this sample code for an identical CDR3. The chain uses TRBV9 and TRBJ1-5; no definite D call. The CDR3 consists of 13 residues. CDR1 and CDR2 (germline): SGDLS, YYNGEE. Trimming took off 0 bases at V and 4 bases at J, with 5 bases between the two ends. The CDR3 DNA sequence: TGTGCCAGCAGCGTAGCAGGTAATCAGCCCCAGCATTTT. Its protein product is CASSVAGNQPQHF.

The chain couples TRBV23-1 to TRBJ2-4; D possibly corresponds to TRBD2 (6 bases). TRBV23-1 is sorted into the ORF group, with uncertain function. CDR3 size: 15 residues. V was trimmed by 4 bases and J by 3 bases, leaving 13 bases between them. This CDR3 is CASSPSEGFKNIQYF. CDR3 nucleotide sequence: TGCGCCAGCAGTCCGTCGGAGGGCTTCAAAAACATTCAGTACTTC.

The chain uses TRBV10-3 and TRBJ2-7, with TRBD2 matching 13 bases. There are 13 residues in the CDR3. V lost 10 bases and J lost 7; bases outside the gene matches: 7. Germline CDR1 ENHRY, CDR2 SYGVKD. CDR3: CATGLAGAAEQYF. DNA of the CDR3: TGTGCCACAGGACTAGCGGGAGCGGCTGAGCAGTACTTC.

V gene TRBV7-9 combines with J gene TRBJ1-4; TRBD1 matches 7 bases. Germline V gene sequence: CDR1 SEHNR, CDR2 FQNEAQ (reference sequence). The length of the CDR3 is 15 residues. With 2 bases clipped from V and 5 bases from J, the junction kept 5 bases outside the gene matches. CDR3: CASSLRQGKNEKLFF. CDR3 nucleotides: TGTGCCAGCAGCTTAAGACAGGGTAAAAATGAAAAACTGTTTTTT.

The chain uses TRBV2 and TRBJ1-1; unclear D gene. CDR3 length: 13 residues. Germline V gene sequence: CDR1 SNHLY, CDR2 FYNNEI. The ends were cut back, 5 bases at V and 3 bases at J, with 10 bases in the middle. The CDR3 sequence: CASSIRQDTEAFF. The CDR3 DNA reads TGTGCCAGCAGTATCAGACAAGACACTGAAGCTTTCTTT.

The V call is TRBV6-5, the J call TRBJ1-2, with TRBD1 matching 11 bases. The CDR3 totals 15 residues. The V and J ends lost 5 bases and 6 bases, in that order; junction bases with no gene match: 8. Germline V gene lookup returns CDR1 MNHEY and CDR2 SVGAGI. The CDR3 DNA reads as TGTGCCAGCAGTACCCCGGGACAGGGGGTTGATGGCTACACCTTC. The encoded protein is CASSTPGQGVDGYTF.

This clone has a single count. CDR3 region: CASSVPGQGSGNTIYF. CDR3 sequence (DNA): TGTGCCAGCAGTGTTCCGGGACAGGGGTCAGGAAACACCATATATTTT. The rearrangement joins TRBV28 to TRBJ1-3; 10 nucleotides line up with TRBD1. V lost 5 bases, J lost 4 bases, and 8 bases stayed unmatched. This CDR3 is 16 amino acids long. The germline CDR1 and CDR2 sequences are MDHEN and SYDVKM.